A selection of T cell receptor beta chains follows, all from one sample in a study of Ad26.COV2.S vaccination and SARS-CoV-2 variants. Profiled with immunoSEQ multiplex PCR; TCRdb holds only in-frame clones, not every one. The data hold hundreds of thousands of clones, with around 92% observed a single time. This sample comprised peripheral blood, obtained in a trial of Ad26.COV2.S vaccine versus placebo. These receptor sequences come from a person between 18 and 60 years old who received the Ad26.COV2.S COVID-19 vaccine or a placebo. Both conserved end residues are part of each CDR3. The D gene is left open where the match is weak. A row's size may be missing; if present it is once, few, many or a size class.

v_gene	abundance	j_gene	d_gene	CDR3nt	CDR3aa
TRBV5-6	-	TRBJ1-3	TRBD1	TGTGCCAGCAGCTCCTGGGACAGGGTCGGAAACACCATATATTTT	CASSSWDRVGNTIYF
TRBV30	once	TRBJ2-1	-	TGTGCCTGGAGTATAGCGGCAACCCCAGGGTACAATGAGCAGTTCTTC	CAWSIAATPGYNEQFF
TRBV19	-	TRBJ2-1	TRBD2	TGTGCCAGTAGTATACCGGGGGGAGGGTACAATGAGCAGTTCTTC	CASSIPGGGYNEQFF
TRBV5-1	-	TRBJ1-6	-	TGCGCCAGCAGCTTGGACCGGGCGGGGGGTTCACCCCTCCACTTT	CASSLDRAGGSPLHF
TRBV6-6	-	TRBJ1-1	-	TGTGCCAGCAGTTACGGGGAGGGGTCCGCTGAAGCTTTCTTT	CASSYGEGSAEAFF
TRBV11-2	-	TRBJ1-1	-	TGTGCCAGCACGTATTCTGGGGCGTTTACTGAAGCTTTCTTT	CASTYSGAFTEAFF
TRBV12-3/TRBV12-4	once	TRBJ1-3	-	TGTGCCAGCAGGCACAATGGAAACACCATATATTTT	CASRHNGNTIYF
TRBV7-2	-	TRBJ1-2	TRBD1	TGTGCCAGCAGCTTAGATGCAGGGGGTAGGGGCTACACCTTC	CASSLDAGGRGYTF
TRBV28	-	TRBJ2-2	-	TGTGCCAGCACGGAGGGGGCAAAAACCGAGGAGCTGTTTTTT	CASTEGAKTEELFF
TRBV6-5	few	TRBJ1-1	-	TGTGCCAGCATGGTGATGGAAATGGGCACTGAAGCTTTCTTT	CASMVMEMGTEAFF
TRBV5-4	once	TRBJ2-3	TRBD2	TGTGCCAGCACACCAGCGGGAGTAAGACTTACAGATACGCAGTATTTT	CASTPAGVRLTDTQYF
TRBV18	-	TRBJ1-3	-	TGTGCCAGCTCACCATTCGAAACAACTGGAAACACCATATATTTT	CASSPFETTGNTIYF
TRBV3-1/TRBV3-2	-	TRBJ2-5	TRBD1	TGTGCCAGCAGCTCTCGACAGGGGTTAGAGACCCAGTACTTC	CASSSRQGLETQYF
TRBV24-1	-	TRBJ2-2	-	TGTGCCACCAGTGATTCTAGGGGATACACCGGGGAGCTGTTTTTT	CATSDSRGYTGELFF
TRBV12-3/TRBV12-4	-	TRBJ1-2	TRBD1	TGTGCCAGCAGGGGGACAGGGAGCTATGGCTACACCTTC	CASRGTGSYGYTF
TRBV19	-	TRBJ1-5	-	TGTGCCAGTAGTATTGGGTCGGTTCAGCCCCAGCATTTT	CASSIGSVQPQHF
TRBV5-8	-	TRBJ2-4	TRBD1	TGTGCCAGCAGCTTGGATCGCAGGGGGTACATTCAGTACTTC	CASSLDRRGYIQYF
TRBV7-8	-	TRBJ1-5	-	TGTGCCAGCAGCTTAGGGGCTACGGGAAGCAATCAGCCCCAGCATTTT	CASSLGATGSNQPQHF
TRBV10-1	-	TRBJ2-5	TRBD1	TGCGCCAGCAGTGAGTCCGGGACAGGGGTGGAGACCCAGTACTTC	CASSESGTGVETQYF
TRBV30	-	TRBJ2-5	-	TGTGCCTGGACCTCGACAGAGGCTCCCCAGTACTTC	CAWTSTEAPQYF
TRBV6-5	-	TRBJ1-2	-	TGTGCCAGCAGTCGGACAGATGCCTATGGCTACACCTTC	CASSRTDAYGYTF
TRBV2	-	TRBJ2-5	TRBD2	TGTGCCAGCAGTGAAGGGCGGGGGGGCCTTGGGACCCAGTACTTC	CASSEGRGGLGTQYF
TRBV2	-	TRBJ2-7	-	TGTGCCAGCACCAACAGCCCCTACGAGCAGTACTTC	CASTNSPYEQYF
TRBV19	once	TRBJ1-5	-	TGTGCCAGTAGTTTGGACAGTACCAGCAATCAGCCCCAGCATTTT	CASSLDSTSNQPQHF
TRBV18	-	TRBJ2-1	-	TGTGCCAGCTCACCACCGGGCAGGGAGGTGAATGAGCAGTTCTTC	CASSPPGREVNEQFF
TRBV12-5	-	TRBJ1-1	TRBD1	TGTGCTAGTGGCGGCCAGGGGGTTTCGAACACTGAAGCTTTCTTT	CASGGQGVSNTEAFF
TRBV6-5	-	TRBJ2-2	TRBD1	TGTGCCAGCGGTAGACGACAGGGGAACACCGGGGAGCTGTTTTTT	CASGRRQGNTGELFF
TRBV9	-	TRBJ2-2	TRBD2	TGTGCCAGCAGCGTAGGGGGACTAGCAACCGGGGAGCTGTTTTTT	CASSVGGLATGELFF
TRBV18	-	TRBJ1-5	-	TGTGCCAGCTCGGGGGGGCAGCTCAATCAGCCCCAGCATTTT	CASSGGQLNQPQHF
TRBV30	-	TRBJ2-2	TRBD2	TGTGCCTGGAGCCCGACAGGGAGGACTAGCGGGAAAGGTGGGGAGCTGTTTTTT	CAWSPTGRTSGKGGELFF
TRBV3-1/TRBV3-2	-	TRBJ1-5	TRBD1	TGTGCCAGCAGCCAAGAGGACAGGGGAGGCAATCAGCCCCAGCATTTT	CASSQEDRGGNQPQHF
TRBV6-5	-	TRBJ1-2	TRBD1	TGTGCCAGCGGAAGGACAGGGCTGTATGGCTACACCTTC	CASGRTGLYGYTF
TRBV21-1	once	TRBJ1-5	-	TGTGCCAGCAGCAAAAAGGCAGGGGACCTCAATCAGCCCCAGCATTTT	CASSKKAGDLNQPQHF
TRBV5-6	-	TRBJ1-4	TRBD1	TGTGCCAGCAGCTTGGCAGGCCAGGGGGCCGGGGAAAAACTGTTTTTT	CASSLAGQGAGEKLFF
TRBV5-4	-	TRBJ2-2	-	TGTGCCAGCAGACCCGGGACAAACACCGGGGAGCTGTTTTTT	CASRPGTNTGELFF
TRBV29-1	once	TRBJ2-7	-	TGCAGCGCCACGGGGGCCTCCGAGCAGTACTTC	CSATGASEQYF
TRBV10-3	-	TRBJ2-2	TRBD2	TGTGCCGCCAGTAAAAGCGGGGTTTCCGCAGAGCTGTTTTTT	CAASKSGVSAELFF
TRBV7-9	few	TRBJ1-1	-	TGTGCCAGCAGCTTAGTCAGGGAGAACACTGAAGCTTTCTTT	CASSLVRENTEAFF
TRBV15	-	TRBJ2-5	-	TGTGCCACCAGCAGTCCTAGAGACAGCGGAACCCAGTACTTC	CATSSPRDSGTQYF
TRBV29-1	once	TRBJ1-2	-	TGCAGCGTCGTGACAGATGGCTACACCTTC	CSVVTDGYTF
TRBV6-5	-	TRBJ2-1	TRBD1	TGTGCCAGCAGGATAGGGACAGGGGGTGAGCAGTTCTTC	CASRIGTGGEQFF
TRBV4-2	-	TRBJ2-5	TRBD1	TGTGCCAGCAGCCAAGGGGACAGGAGACTCCAAGAGACCCAGTACTTC	CASSQGDRRLQETQYF
TRBV6-1	-	TRBJ2-7	-	TGTGCCAGCAGTGAGGGGGGACGGGACTACGAGCAGTACTTC	CASSEGGRDYEQYF
TRBV10-3	-	TRBJ2-2	-	TGTGCCATCAGTGAGGAGGGGGGAAGGACCGGGGAGCTGTTTTTT	CAISEEGGRTGELFF
TRBV6-5	once	TRBJ1-3	-	TGTGCCAGCAGTTACTCATCCTGGGTGGGAAACACCATATATTTT	CASSYSSWVGNTIYF
TRBV5-4	-	TRBJ2-7	-	TGTGCCAGCAGCTCGGGTGGCAGAACCTACGAGCAGTACTTC	CASSSGGRTYEQYF
TRBV30	-	TRBJ1-3	-	TGTGCCTGGAGTGAAGTCTCTGGAAACACCATATATTTT	CAWSEVSGNTIYF